This note documents a single T cell receptor beta chain sequence. Its antigen is not identified. Trimming took 3 bases from V and 3 from J, leaving 9 bases between them. The CDR3 runs to 12 residues. The germline V gene encodes CDR1 DFQATT and CDR2 SNEGSKA (reference sequence). For sequencing, patients were chosen who had shown expansion of CD8+CD57+ cells by flow cytometry. Acquired aplastic anemia of severe grade affected all patients. The record originates from a study of CD8+CD57+ T cells in acquired aplastic anemia. As for the study in general: Mean DNA quantity obtained from sorted CD4+ and CD8+ cells was about 3 ug.

Study-level points and caveats: Patients and controls were not found to differ significantly in CD8+ Simpson's diversity. Shared by patients and controls, approximately 29 CD8+ CDR3s were abundant in patients.

TCR beta VDJ combinations and CDR3 sequences were profiled from genomic DNA. Using its own MiXCR run on the reads, TCRdb lists one record per CDR3 protein. Of some 160,000 distinct CDR3 sequences in the sample, around 48% were seen once. Sequencing was done on a sample of sorted CD4+, CD8+, or CD8+CD57+ T cells (not recorded which) from PBMCs. The receptor was isolated from a human donor with aplastic anemia. J is TRBJ2-7 and V is TRBV20-1; the D gene is possibly TRBD1 (5 bases). DNA of the CDR3: TGCAGTGCTAGTCGGCAGGGCTACGAGCAGTACTTC. It codes for CSASRQGYEQYF.